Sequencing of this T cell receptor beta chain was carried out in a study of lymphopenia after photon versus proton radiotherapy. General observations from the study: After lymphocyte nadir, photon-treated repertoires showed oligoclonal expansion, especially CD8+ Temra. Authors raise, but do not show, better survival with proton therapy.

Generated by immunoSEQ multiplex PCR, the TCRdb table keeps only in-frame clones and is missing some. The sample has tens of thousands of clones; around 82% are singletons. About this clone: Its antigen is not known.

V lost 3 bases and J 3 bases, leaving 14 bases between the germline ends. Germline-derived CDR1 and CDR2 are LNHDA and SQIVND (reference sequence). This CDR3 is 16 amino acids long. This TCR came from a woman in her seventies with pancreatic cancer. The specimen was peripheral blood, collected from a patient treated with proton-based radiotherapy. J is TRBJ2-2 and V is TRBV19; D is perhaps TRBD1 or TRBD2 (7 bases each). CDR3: CASSIRAGGDTGELFF. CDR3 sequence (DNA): TGTGCCAGTAGTATCAGGGCAGGGGGGGACACCGGGGAGCTGTTTTTT.